The 32 T cell receptor beta chains listed next were all sequenced from one sample in a study of T cells in Graves' hyperthyroidism and ophthalmopathy. Amplified TCR beta CDR3 regions came from RNA transcripts. An initial round of RT-PCR targeting the TCR CDR3 relied on the HTBI primer set. TCRdb processed the multiplex PCR reads anew with MiXCR; each CDR3 protein has one entry. This table holds about 410,000 distinct CDR3 sequences, about 14% found once. Sequencing was performed on blood. Source of these receptors: a woman aged 30 to 39 with Graves' ophthalmopathy.

V usage is TRBV6-2 or TRBV6-3 and J usage is TRBJ2-3; D perhaps matches TRBD2 (6 bases). In germline, CDR1 is MNHEY, CDR2 SVGEGT. Between the trimmed V and J ends, which lost 4 bases and 4 bases, there was a span of 12 bases. The CDR3 is 14 residues long. This chain's CDR3 is CASSWPGEPDTQYF. As DNA, the CDR3 is TGTGCCAGCAGTTGGCCGGGGGAGCCAGATACGCAGTATTTT.

This clonotype was counted at least ten times. The chain couples TRBV9 to TRBJ1-1; D is uncertain. V was shortened by 3 bases and J by 0 bases, with 6 bases between the two germline ends. From germline, CDR1 is SGDLS and CDR2 YYNGEE. The length of the CDR3 is 13 residues. This CDR3 is CASSALMNTEAFF. The CDR3 DNA sequence: TGTGCCAGCAGCGCCCTAATGAACACTGAAGCTTTCTTT. The complete variable domain, with remaining parts taken from reference TRBV9 and TRBJ1-1, reads DSGVTQTPKHLITATGQRVTLRCSPRSGDLSVYWYQQSLDQGLQFLIQYYNGEERAKGNILERFSAQQFPDLHSELNLSSLELGDSALYFCASSALMNTEAFFGQGTRLTVV.

This clonotype was counted at least ten times. The V call is TRBV5-1, the J call TRBJ1-1; D call uncertain. Deletions cut 1 base from V and 4 bases from J, with 11 bases between. Germline lookup yields CDR1 SGHRS and CDR2 YFSETQ. The CDR3 sequence is 14 residues long. The CDR3 DNA sequence: TGCGCCAGCAGCTTGACTGGGGAGGTCACTGAAGCTTTCTTT. It specifies CASSLTGEVTEAFF.

The V call is TRBV19, the J call TRBJ1-2; D gene unclear. CDR1 is LNHDA and CDR2 is SQIVND in the germline V gene (reference sequence). Between the trimmed V and J ends, which lost 6 bases and 8 bases, there was a span of 16 bases. This CDR3 is 13 amino acids long. CDR3 DNA sequence: TGTGCCAGTAGCCCACTGGTGGGATTCGGCTACACCTTC. It encodes CASSPLVGFGYTF.

This clonotype was seen more than once but under ten times. The genes are TRBV5-1 and TRBJ2-2; D gene unclear. The CDR3 extends over 11 amino acids. CDR1 and CDR2 from the germline V gene are SGHRS and YFSETQ. V lost 6 bases, J lost 8 bases, and 8 bases lay in between. The CDR3 DNA reads as TGCGCCAGCATTTTCGGTGGGGAGCTGTTTTTT. This sequence encodes CASIFGGELFF.

This clonotype was detected many times. The chain employs TRBV28 and TRBJ2-7; tentative D call: TRBD1 (5 bases). The CDR3 length is 14 residues. Trimming removed 8 bases at V and 2 bases at J, with 16 bases between. CDR1 and CDR2 (germline): MDHEN, SYDVKM. The chain's CDR3 is CASRFDDSTYEQYF. The CDR3 region has the DNA TGTGCCAGCCGGTTCGATGACAGCACCTACGAGCAGTACTTC.

This clonotype was counted a few times. This CDR3 is CASSVRGDGTTDTQYF. CDR3 in DNA: TGTGCCAGCAGCGTACGAGGGGATGGGACCACAGATACGCAGTATTTT. V gene TRBV9 combines with J gene TRBJ2-3; D tentatively reads TRBD1 or TRBD2 (5 bases each). Trimming stripped 1 base from V and 2 bases from J, with 14 bases between. The length of the CDR3 is 16 residues. Germline CDR1 is SGDLS and CDR2 is YYNGEE.

This clonotype was counted ten times or more. This rearrangement joins TRBV10-3 to TRBJ1-1; 7 bases match TRBD1. Germline V gene data show CDR1 as ENHRY and CDR2 as SYGVKD. V lost 6 bases, J lost 1 base, and 5 bases stayed unmatched. The length of the CDR3 is 14 residues. The CDR3 loop is CAISTTGANTEAFF. The CDR3 region has the DNA TGTGCCATCAGCACCACAGGGGCGAACACTGAAGCTTTCTTT.

This clonotype was seen many times. The rearrangement uses TRBV18 and TRBJ1-6; the D is unclear. This CDR3 has 15 residues. Deletions cut 2 bases from V and 2 bases from J, with 7 bases between. Germline values: CDR1 KGHSH, CDR2 LQKENI. The CDR3 spells CASSPGVTYNSPLHF. CDR3 coding DNA: TGTGCCAGCTCACCAGGCGTCACCTATAATTCACCCCTCCACTTT. Full variable domain (remainder filled in from reference TRBV18 and TRBJ1-6): NAGVMQNPRHLVRRRGQEARLRCSPMKGHSHVYWYRQLPEEGLKFMVYLQKENIIDESGMPKERFSAEFPKEGPSILRIQQVVRGDSAAYFCASSPGVTYNSPLHFGNGTRLTVT.

Regarding this clonotype: This may be a read error: a much more frequent sequence differs by one nucleotide. The chain couples TRBV12-3 or TRBV12-4 to TRBJ1-1; no reliable D call. CDR3 length: 14 amino acids. Trimming shortened V by 7 bases and J by 0 bases, and 12 bases separated the two germline ends. The CDR3 nucleotides are TGTGCCAGCAAGGAGGTCGTCATGAACACTGAAGCTTTCTTT. It is translated as CASKEVVMNTEAFF.

The chain joins TRBV14 to TRBJ1-1; D possibly corresponds to TRBD1 (5 bases). There are 17 residues in the CDR3. Trimming cost V 0 bases and J 4 bases, with 18 bases left between them. Germline V lookup: CDR1 SGHDN, CDR2 FVKESK. The CDR3 here is CASSQDPLEGGGTEAFF. In nucleotides, the CDR3 is TGTGCCAGCAGCCAAGATCCGCTCGAAGGTGGGGGCACTGAAGCTTTCTTT.

The chain links TRBV5-1 to TRBJ2-1; 8 bases match TRBD2. Germline lookup yields CDR1 SGHRS and CDR2 YFSETQ. V lost 6 bases and J lost 4; bases outside the gene matches: 9. CDR3 length: 15 residues. The CDR3 nucleotides are TGCGCCAGCACCCTCGGGGGGGGTCTATACAATGAGCAGTTCTTC. The encoded protein is CASTLGGGLYNEQFF. Variable domain in full (rest from reference TRBV5-1 and TRBJ2-1): KAGVTQTPRYLIKTRGQQVTLSCSPISGHRSVSWYQQTPGQGLQFLFEYFSETQRNKGNFPGRFSGRQFSNSRSEMNVSTLELGDSALYLCASTLGGGLYNEQFFGPGTRLTVL.

This chain links TRBV14 with TRBJ2-2, with D perhaps matching TRBD1 or TRBD2 (6 bases each). The CDR3 loop spans 16 amino acids. Germline values: CDR1 SGHDN, CDR2 FVKESK. V lost 0 bases and J 4 bases, leaving 12 bases between the germline ends. In DNA, the CDR3 is TGTGCCAGCAGCCAAGAAGGGGGGATGAGCACCGGGGAGCTGTTTTTT. This gives the protein CASSQEGGMSTGELFF.

This clonotype was detected many times. The gene calls are TRBV20-1 and TRBJ2-7, with 7 bases matching TRBD1. The CDR3 contains 16 residues. V was pared by 2 bases and J by 0 bases, with 10 bases of the junction left unmatched. Germline CDR1 is DFQATT and CDR2 is SNEGSKA (reference sequence). CDR3 in DNA: TGCAGTGCTAGAAAGTTAAGGGCAGGGGGCTCCTACGAGCAGTACTTC. This encodes CSARKLRAGGSYEQYF.

This clonotype was found many times. The rearrangement joins TRBV10-1 to TRBJ2-7; the D call may be TRBD1 or TRBD2 (5 bases each). Trimming took off 3 bases at V and 3 bases at J, with 12 bases between the two ends. Germline V lookup: CDR1 WNHNN, CDR2 SYGVQD (reference sequence). This CDR3 has 14 residues. The CDR3 sequence: CASSDSGPIYEQYF. The DNA of the CDR3 is TGCGCCAGCAGTGACTCGGGACCGATCTACGAGCAGTACTTC.

V usage is TRBV24-1 and J usage is TRBJ2-1, with TRBD2 as a possible D gene (6 bases). This CDR3 contains 14 residues. The germline V and J ends were trimmed by 8 bases and 5 bases, with 15 bases remaining between them. Germline V gives CDR1 KGHDR, CDR2 SFDVKD. The CDR3 sequence is CATTAGPFHNEQFF. Here the CDR3 DNA reads TGTGCCACCACGGCGGGACCCTTCCACAATGAGCAGTTCTTC.

This clonotype came up many times. This chain links TRBV15 with TRBJ2-1, with TRBD1 matching over 10 bases. The CDR3 is 13 amino acids. Germline CDR1 and CDR2: LNHNV and YYDKDF (reference sequence). The V and J ends lost 7 bases and 8 bases, in that order; junction bases with no gene match: 5. CDR3 in amino acids: CATNDRGRDEQFF. CDR3 DNA sequence: TGTGCCACCAACGACAGGGGGCGGGATGAGCAGTTCTTC.

Many counts were recorded for this clonotype. The chain's CDR3 is CASSLGGSAYEQYF. Here the CDR3 DNA reads TGTGCCAGCAGCCTTGGCGGCTCCGCCTACGAGCAGTACTTC. The genes are TRBV3-1 and TRBJ2-7; no clear D gene. This CDR3 comprises 14 residues. The V gene lost 4 bases and the J gene lost 2 bases, with 12 bases spanning the gap. Germline lookup yields CDR1 LGHDT and CDR2 YNNKEL (reference sequence).

As concerns this clonotype: A clone one base away is much larger, so this may be a read error. The V gene is TRBV7-9, the J gene TRBJ2-1; D may correspond to TRBD1 or TRBD2 (5 bases each). Germline assignment: CDR1 SEHNR and CDR2 FQNEAQ (reference sequence). V was trimmed by 5 bases and J by 5 bases, leaving 16 bases between them. The CDR3 covers 15 residues. Here the CDR3 reads CASSPELGVNNEQFF. The CDR3 nucleotides read TGTGCCAGCAGCCCGGAACTAGGGGTAAACAATGAGCAGTTCTTC.

This clonotype has a handful of counts. The chain employs TRBV6-5 and TRBJ2-5; the D gene could be TRBD1 or TRBD2 (5 bases each). V lost 2 bases, J lost 3 bases, and 10 bases lay in between. This CDR3 is 14 amino acids long. Germline loops: CDR1 MNHEY, CDR2 SVGAGI. CDR3 loop: CASSYLMGEETQYF. The CDR3 DNA reads as TGTGCCAGCAGTTACCTAATGGGGGAAGAGACCCAGTACTTC.

This clonotype turned up a few times. This rearrangement joins TRBV12-3 or TRBV12-4 to TRBJ1-2; D gene uncertain. Trimming removed 4 bases at V and 3 bases at J, with 12 bases between. This CDR3 is 14 amino acids long. The CDR3 sequence: CASSYDQRDYGYTF. The CDR3 nucleotides read TGTGCCAGCAGTTACGACCAGAGAGACTATGGCTACACCTTC.

This clonotype was recorded many times. The chain has TRBV2 and TRBJ2-3; a possible D gene is TRBD2 (6 bases). CDR3 length equals 14 residues. Per germline, CDR1 SNHLY and CDR2 FYNNEI. V lost 7 bases to trimming and J lost 0 bases, with 11 bases between them. The CDR3 DNA reads as TGTGCCAGCAATGGGCGGGGTAGCACAGATACGCAGTATTTT. Amino acids: CASNGRGSTDTQYF.

This clonotype was seen at least ten times. This chain uses TRBV5-6 with TRBJ2-2, with 9 bases fitting TRBD2. The CDR3 contains 18 residues. V lost 4 bases to trimming and J lost 3 bases; unmatched junction nucleotides: 13. Germline V gene lookup returns CDR1 SGHDT and CDR2 YYEEEE. This CDR3 reads CASSPHRFSGGDTGELFF. The DNA for the CDR3 is TGTGCCAGCAGCCCGCACCGATTTAGCGGGGGAGACACCGGGGAGCTGTTTTTT. The full variable domain, completed using reference TRBV5-6 and TRBJ2-2, is DAGVTQSPTHLIKTRGQQVTLRCSPKSGHDTVSWYQQALGQGPQFIFQYYEEEERQRGNFPDRFSGHQFPNYSSELNVNALLLGDSALYLCASSPHRFSGGDTGELFFGEGSRLTVL.

This clonotype showed up many times. The chain links TRBV28 to TRBJ1-2; D possibly corresponds to TRBD1 (6 bases). The ends were cut back, 8 bases at V and 0 bases at J, with 13 bases in the middle. The CDR3 has 14 amino acids. Germline V gene lookup returns CDR1 MDHEN and CDR2 SYDVKM. The CDR3 spells CASLKTGPNYGYTF. DNA of the CDR3: TGTGCCAGCCTTAAGACAGGACCTAACTATGGCTACACCTTC.

This clonotype has ten or more counts. The chain has TRBV7-8 and TRBJ1-5; D uncertain. V gave up 5 bases and J gave up 0 bases, with 8 bases separating them. The CDR3 contains 14 residues. Germline CDR1 SGHVS, CDR2 FQNEAQ. The CDR3 sequence is CASSHAYSNQPQHF. The CDR3 coding sequence is TGTGCCAGCAGCCACGCCTATAGCAATCAGCCCCAGCATTTT.

With respect to this clonotype: Sequence at one end of the junction differs from germline and may be a read error. The chain is built from TRBV5-1 and TRBJ2-7; D uncertain. The CDR3 spans 13 residues. Germline values: CDR1 SGHRS, CDR2 YFSETQ. CDR3 residues: CASSLTEVYGQYF. CDR3 sequence (DNA): TGCGCCAGCAGCTTGACAGAGGTCTACGGGCAGTACTTC.

This clonotype was detected a few times. J is TRBJ1-6 and V is TRBV25-1; a weak D match, TRBD1 (6 bases). The germline gives CDR1 MGHDK, CDR2 SYGVNS. The V end was cut by 6 bases, the J end by 8 bases, with 11 bases between. This CDR3 has 13 amino acids. In DNA form, the CDR3 reads TGTGCCAGCAGGGACAGTAGTGATTCACCCCTCCACTTT. This sequence encodes CASRDSSDSPLHF. Variable domain in full (rest from reference TRBV25-1 and TRBJ1-6): EADIYQTPRYLVIGTGKKITLECSQTMGHDKMYWYQQDPGMELHLIHYSYGVNSTEKGDLSSESTVSRIRTEHFPLTLESARPSHTSQYLCASRDSSDSPLHFGNGTRLTVT.

Many counts were recorded for this clonotype. The chain has TRBV5-1 and TRBJ1-2; possible D gene TRBD1, 6 bases. CDR3 size: 13 residues. V lost 5 bases and J 1 base, leaving 9 bases between the germline ends. Germline CDR1 and CDR2: SGHRS and YFSETQ. CDR3 amino acids: CASSHRVNYGYTF. CDR3 DNA: TGCGCCAGCAGTCACAGGGTTAACTATGGCTACACCTTC.

On this clonotype itself: A much larger clone lies a single base off, so this may be a read error. The gene calls are TRBV28 and TRBJ1-4, with D unresolved. CDR1 is MDHEN and CDR2 is SYDVKM in the germline V gene. This CDR3 is built from 14 residues. The CDR3 DNA sequence: TGTGCCAGCAGAGTCTTTGCAACTAATGAAAAACCGTTTTTT. Its protein is CASRVFATNEKPFF.

This chain uses TRBV6-5 with TRBJ1-6; D is unclear. Trimming left V 3 bases short and J 6 bases short, with 6 bases between. This CDR3 has 13 residues. Germline V gene data show CDR1 as MNHEY and CDR2 as SVGAGI. In DNA, the CDR3 is TGTGCCAGCAGTTATGGGTCTAATTCACCCCTCCACTTT. Translation gives CASSYGSNSPLHF.

This clonotype was counted ten times or more. J is TRBJ1-1 and V is TRBV18, with D tentatively TRBD1 (5 bases). The CDR3 has 16 amino acids. The germline gives CDR1 KGHSH, CDR2 LQKENI. Trimming removed 2 bases from V and 4 bases from J, with 17 bases in between. The CDR3 here is CASSPKITDMSTEAFF. Written as DNA, the CDR3 is TGTGCCAGCTCACCAAAGATAACGGACATGAGCACTGAAGCTTTCTTT.

In its sample, this clonotype was seen many times. This chain joins TRBV18 and TRBJ2-4; D may be TRBD1 (6 bases). Germline CDR1 is KGHSH and CDR2 is LQKENI. This CDR3 has 16 residues. The V end was cut by 3 bases, the J end by 5 bases, with 17 bases between. DNA of the CDR3: TGTGCCAGCTCACCGACCCAGGGGACGGCTGAAAACATTCAGTACTTC. Residues: CASSPTQGTAENIQYF.